This T cell receptor beta chain was profiled in a study of blood T cell repertoires in COVID-19. Study-level background: The origin of the acute and convalescent COVID-19 samples was the United States, Italy and Spain. PBMCs, B-cell-depleted T cells, or T cells were the source of the cDNA or gDNA that made up the material.

CDR3 length: 14 residues. Germline V gives CDR1 SGHTS, CDR2 YDEGEE. The ends were cut back, 6 bases at V and 5 bases at J, with 17 bases in the middle. Libraries were prepared by immunoSEQ multiplex PCR; TCRdb keeps only in-frame clonotypes and omits some of them. This sample yields 310,000 or so clones, of which 70% to 90% are seen a single time; 10% belongs to the top ten. The receptor was derived from a woman between 18 and 29 years old who had recovered from COVID-19. This sequence joins TRBV5-8 and TRBJ1-1; a weak D match, TRBD1 (6 bases). Input material: PBMCs or T cells enriched from blood (not recorded which). The CDR3 DNA sequence: TGTGCCAGCACTCCTTTGGGGGCGGGTACTGAAGCTTTCTTT. Translation gives CASTPLGAGTEAFF.